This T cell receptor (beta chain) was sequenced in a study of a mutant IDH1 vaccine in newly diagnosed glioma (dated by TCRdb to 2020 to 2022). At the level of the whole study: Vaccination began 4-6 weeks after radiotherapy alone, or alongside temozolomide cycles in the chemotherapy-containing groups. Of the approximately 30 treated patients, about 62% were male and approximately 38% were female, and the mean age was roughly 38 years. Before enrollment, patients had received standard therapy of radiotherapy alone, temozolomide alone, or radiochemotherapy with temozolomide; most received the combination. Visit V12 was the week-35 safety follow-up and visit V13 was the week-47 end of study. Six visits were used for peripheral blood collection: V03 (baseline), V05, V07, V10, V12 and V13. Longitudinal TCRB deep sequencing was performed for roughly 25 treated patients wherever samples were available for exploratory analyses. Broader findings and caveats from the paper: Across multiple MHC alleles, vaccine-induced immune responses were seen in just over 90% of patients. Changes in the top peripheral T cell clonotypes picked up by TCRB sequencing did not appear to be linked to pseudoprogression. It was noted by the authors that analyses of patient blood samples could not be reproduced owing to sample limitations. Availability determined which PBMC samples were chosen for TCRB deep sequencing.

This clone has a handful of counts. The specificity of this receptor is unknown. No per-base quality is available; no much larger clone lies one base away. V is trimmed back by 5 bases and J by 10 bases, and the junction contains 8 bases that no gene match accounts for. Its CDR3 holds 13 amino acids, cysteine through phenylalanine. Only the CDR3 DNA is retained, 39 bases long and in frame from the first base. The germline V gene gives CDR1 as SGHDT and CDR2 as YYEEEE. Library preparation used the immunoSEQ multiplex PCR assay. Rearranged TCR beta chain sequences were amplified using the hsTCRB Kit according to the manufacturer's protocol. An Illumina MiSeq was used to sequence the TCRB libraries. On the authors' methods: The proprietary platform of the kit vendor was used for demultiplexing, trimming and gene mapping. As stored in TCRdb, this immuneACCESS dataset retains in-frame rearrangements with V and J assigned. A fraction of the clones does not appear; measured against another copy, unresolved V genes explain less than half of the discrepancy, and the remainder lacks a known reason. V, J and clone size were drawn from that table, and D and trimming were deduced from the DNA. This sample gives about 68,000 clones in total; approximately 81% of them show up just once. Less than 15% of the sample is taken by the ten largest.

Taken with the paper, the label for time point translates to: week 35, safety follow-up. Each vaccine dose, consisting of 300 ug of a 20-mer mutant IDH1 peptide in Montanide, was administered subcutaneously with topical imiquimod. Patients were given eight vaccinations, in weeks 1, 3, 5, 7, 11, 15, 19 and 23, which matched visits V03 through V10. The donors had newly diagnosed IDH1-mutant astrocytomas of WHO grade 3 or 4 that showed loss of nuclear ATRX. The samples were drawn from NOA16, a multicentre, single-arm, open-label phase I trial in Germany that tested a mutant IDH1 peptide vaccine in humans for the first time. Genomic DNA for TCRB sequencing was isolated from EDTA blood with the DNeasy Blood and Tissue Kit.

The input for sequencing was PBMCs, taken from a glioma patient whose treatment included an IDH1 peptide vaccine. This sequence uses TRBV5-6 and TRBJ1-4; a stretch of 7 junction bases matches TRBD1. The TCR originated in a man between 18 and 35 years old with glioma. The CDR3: CASSWAQGGKLFF. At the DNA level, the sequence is TGTGCCAGCAGTTGGGCTCAGGGGGGAAAACTGTTTTTT.